The 10 T cell receptor beta chains reported below all come from one sample, sequenced in a study of blood T cell repertoires in COVID-19. Clones were read by immunoSEQ multiplex PCR, and TCRdb kept only the in-frame ones, dropping some. The sample has hundreds of thousands of clones, 86% seen once. The sample taken for sequencing was peripheral blood. These receptors all come from a woman in her twenties or thirties who had recovered from COVID-19.

The rearrangement joins TRBV18 to TRBJ1-1; 10 bases are a match to TRBD1. The CDR3 spans 18 residues. CDR1 and CDR2 (germline): KGHSH, LQKENI. V shed 3 bases, J shed 0 bases, and the junction held 10 bases outside the gene matches. The DNA of the CDR3 is TGTGCCAGCTCACCTTTCACCGGGACAGGGGAAATGAACACTGAAGCTTTCTTT. This gives the protein CASSPFTGTGEMNTEAFF. The variable domain in full, with the rest retrieved from reference TRBV18 and TRBJ1-1, is NAGVMQNPRHLVRRRGQEARLRCSPMKGHSHVYWYRQLPEEGLKFMVYLQKENIIDESGMPKERFSAEFPKEGPSILRIQQVVRGDSAAYFCASSPFTGTGEMNTEAFFGQGTRLTVV.

The rearrangement links TRBV18 to TRBJ2-5, with 7 bases matching TRBD1. CDR3 length: 14 amino acids. The J segment lost 2 bases and the V segment lost 3 bases, leaving 3 bases of the junction unmatched. In germline, CDR1 is KGHSH, CDR2 LQKENI. The CDR3 sequence is CASSPTGQQETQYF. The CDR3 DNA reads as TGTGCCAGCTCACCGACGGGACAGCAAGAGACCCAGTACTTC.

The chain couples TRBV7-2 to TRBJ1-1; no firm D call. The CDR3 totals 13 residues. Germline CDR1 and CDR2: SGHTA and FQGNSA. With 3 bases removed from V and 4 bases from J, the gap between germline ends came to 9 bases. This CDR3 is CASSFGTGTEAFF. The CDR3 DNA reads as TGTGCCAGCAGCTTCGGAACGGGCACTGAAGCTTTCTTT.

V is TRBV19 and J is TRBJ1-5; D possibly corresponds to TRBD1 (5 bases). The CDR3 has 17 amino acids. Germline V lookup: CDR1 LNHDA, CDR2 SQIVND (reference sequence). V lost 0 bases and J lost 6, with 18 bases in between. The CDR3 sequence is CASSIEVGGIRAQPQHF. The CDR3 DNA sequence: TGTGCCAGTAGTATAGAAGTGGGAGGGATCAGGGCTCAGCCCCAGCATTTT. Using reference TRBV19 and TRBJ1-5 for the parts outside the CDR3, the full variable domain is DGGITQSPKYLFRKEGQNVTLSCEQNLNHDAMYWYRQDPGQGLRLIYYSQIVNDFQKGDIAEGYSVSREKKESFPLTVTSAQKNPTAFYLCASSIEVGGIRAQPQHFGDGTRLSIL.

The chain recombines TRBV2 with TRBJ1-5, with D uncertain. CDR3 length: 13 residues. Per the germline V gene, CDR1 is SNHLY and CDR2 is FYNNEI. Deletions cut 1 base from V and 8 bases from J, with 9 bases between. In nucleotides, the CDR3 is TGTGCCAGCAGTGAAGGTAGAGGGAAGCCCCAGCATTTT. Encoded protein: CASSEGRGKPQHF.

The chain uses TRBV6-2 or TRBV6-3 and TRBJ1-5; 8 nucleotides align to TRBD1. The V gene end was trimmed by 3 bases and the J gene end by 5 bases; junction bases not matched to a gene: 9. CDR1 and CDR2 (germline): MNHEY, SVGEGT. The CDR3 contains 16 residues. The CDR3 DNA follows: TGTGCCAGCAGTTATTTGGCAGGGGGCGTCGATCAGCCCCAGCATTTT. This encodes CASSYLAGGVDQPQHF.

The CDR3 DNA reads as TGTGCCAGCAGCTTCGGGACTAGCGGGATGTATTCCGGGGAGCTGTTTTTT. It translates to CASSFGTSGMYSGELFF. The chain joins TRBV7-3 to TRBJ2-2; 13 nucleotides align to TRBD2. Per germline, CDR1 SGHTA and CDR2 FQGTGA. The V and J ends lost 3 bases and 6 bases, in that order; junction bases with no gene match: 7. CDR3 length: 17 amino acids.

The chain couples TRBV28 to TRBJ2-1; 7 bases match TRBD1. CDR3 length: 14 residues. Trimming took 3 bases from V and 3 from J; bases not matched to a gene: 2. From germline, CDR1 is MDHEN and CDR2 SYDVKM. The chain's CDR3 is CASSFRDSYNEQFF. The CDR3 bases are TGTGCCAGCAGTTTTAGGGACAGCTACAATGAGCAGTTCTTC. Full variable domain (missing parts from reference TRBV28 and TRBJ2-1): DVKVTQSSRYLVKRTGEKVFLECVQDMDHENMFWYRQDPGLGLRLIYFSYDVKMKEKGDIPEGYSVSREKKERFSLILESASTNQTSMYLCASSFRDSYNEQFFGPGTRLTVL.

The V call is TRBV27, the J call TRBJ2-5; 14 bases are shared with TRBD2. J lost 2 bases, V lost 7 bases, and 3 bases had no gene match. This CDR3 is built from 15 residues. Germline V CDR1 and CDR2: MNHEY, SMNVEV (reference sequence). CDR3 in amino acids: CASKRLAGGQETQYF. Here the CDR3 DNA reads TGTGCCAGCAAGAGACTAGCGGGGGGGCAAGAGACCCAGTACTTC.

Concerning this clone: Other DNA sequences from this sample encode an identical CDR3 as well. The chain is built from TRBV7-9 and TRBJ1-2; D unresolved. Trimming left V 4 bases short and J 11 bases short, with 11 bases between. The CDR3 consists of 11 residues. Germline CDR1 reads SEHNR; CDR2 reads FQNEAQ (reference sequence). CDR3 nucleotides: TGTGCCAGCAGCTCGGAGGAGGGATACACCTTC. Translated: CASSSEEGYTF.